This T cell receptor (beta chain) was sequenced for a study of a mutant IDH1 vaccine in newly diagnosed glioma. Whole-study context: Vaccinations, eight in total, occurred in weeks 1, 3, 5, 7, 11, 15, 19, 23. Vaccination followed radiotherapy alone by 4-6 weeks, or accompanied temozolomide cycles.

Libraries were prepared by immunoSEQ multiplex PCR; TCRdb keeps only in-frame clonotypes and omits some of them. Of some 70,000 clones in the sample, about 80% were seen once. Described time point: week 23, last vaccination. Every vaccine dose comprised 300 ug of mutant IDH1 20-mer peptide plus topical imiquimod. Donor tumors were new WHO grade 3 or 4 IDH1-mutant, ATRX-lost astrocytomas. As concerns this clone: No antigen is known for it.

The germline V gene encodes CDR1 SQVTM and CDR2 ANQGSEA. The CDR3 extends over 15 amino acids. V was pared by 8 bases and J by 13 bases, with 32 bases between. This TCR was recovered from a man younger than 35 with glioma. The source was PBMCs, collected from a glioma patient whose treatment included an IDH1 peptide vaccine. This chain uses TRBV29-1 with TRBJ1-2; D is possibly TRBD1 (6 bases). CDR3 coding DNA: TGCAGCCATGGGGCGGGTTCGGCAGGGGCGACTCCTCTCACCTTC. It translates to CSHGAGSAGATPLTF.